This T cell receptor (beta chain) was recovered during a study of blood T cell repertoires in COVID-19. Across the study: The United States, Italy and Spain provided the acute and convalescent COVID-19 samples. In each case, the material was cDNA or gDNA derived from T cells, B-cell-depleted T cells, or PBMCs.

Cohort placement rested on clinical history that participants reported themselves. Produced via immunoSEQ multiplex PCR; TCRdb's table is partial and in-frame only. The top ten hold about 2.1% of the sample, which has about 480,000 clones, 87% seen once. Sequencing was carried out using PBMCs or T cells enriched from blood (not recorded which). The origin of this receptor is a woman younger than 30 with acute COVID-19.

The CDR3 sequence is CASSRNREYEQYF. The CDR3 nucleotides are TGTGCCAGCAGCCGCAACAGGGAATACGAGCAGTACTTC. The J gene is TRBJ2-7, the V gene TRBV7-9; possible D gene TRBD1, 6 bases. Trimming shortened V by 5 bases and J by 4 bases, and 12 bases separated the two germline ends. From germline, CDR1 is SEHNR and CDR2 FQNEAQ (reference sequence). The CDR3 is made up of 13 amino acids.